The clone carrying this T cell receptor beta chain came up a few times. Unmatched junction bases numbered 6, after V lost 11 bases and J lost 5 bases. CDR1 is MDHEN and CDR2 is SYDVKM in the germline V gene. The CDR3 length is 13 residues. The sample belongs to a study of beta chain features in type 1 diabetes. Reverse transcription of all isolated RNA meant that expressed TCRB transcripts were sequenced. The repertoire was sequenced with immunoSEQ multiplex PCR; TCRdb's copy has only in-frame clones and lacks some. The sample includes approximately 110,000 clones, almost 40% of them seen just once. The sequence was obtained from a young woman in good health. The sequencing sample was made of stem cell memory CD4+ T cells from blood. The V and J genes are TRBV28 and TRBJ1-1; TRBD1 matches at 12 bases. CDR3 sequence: CARPGQGATEAFF. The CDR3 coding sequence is TGTGCCCGTCCGGGACAGGGGGCAACTGAAGCTTTCTTT. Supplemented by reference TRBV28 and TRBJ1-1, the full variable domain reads DVKVTQSSRYLVKRTGEKVFLECVQDMDHENMFWYRQDPGLGLRLIYFSYDVKMKEKGDIPEGYSVSREKKERFSLILESASTNQTSMYLCARPGQGATEAFFGQGTRLTVV.